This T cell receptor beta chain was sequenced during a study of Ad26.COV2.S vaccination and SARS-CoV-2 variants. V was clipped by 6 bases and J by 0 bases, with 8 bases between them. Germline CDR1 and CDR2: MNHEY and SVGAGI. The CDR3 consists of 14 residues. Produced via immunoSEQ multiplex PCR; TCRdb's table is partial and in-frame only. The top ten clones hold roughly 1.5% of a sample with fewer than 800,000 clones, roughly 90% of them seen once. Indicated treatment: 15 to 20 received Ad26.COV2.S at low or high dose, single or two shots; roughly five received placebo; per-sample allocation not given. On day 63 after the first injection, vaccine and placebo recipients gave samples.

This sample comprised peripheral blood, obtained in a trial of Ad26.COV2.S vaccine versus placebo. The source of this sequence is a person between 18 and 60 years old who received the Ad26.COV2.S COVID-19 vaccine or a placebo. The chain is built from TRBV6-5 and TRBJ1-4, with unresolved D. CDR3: CASRVVATNEKLFF. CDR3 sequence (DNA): TGTGCCAGCAGAGTGGTTGCAACTAATGAAAAACTGTTTTTT.